Listed below are T cell receptor beta chains from one sample, sequenced in a study of beta chain features in type 1 diabetes. Libraries were prepared by immunoSEQ multiplex PCR; TCRdb keeps only in-frame clonotypes and omits some of them. The table records around 250,000 clones, 14% of them present only once. The sample was naive CD4+ T cells from blood. The source of these receptors is a man aged 30 to 39 with type 1 diabetes. CDR3s include the opening cysteine and the closing phenylalanine or tryptophan. A D gene is named only where the DNA matches it firmly. Only some rows state a clone size, as once, few, many or a class for expanded clones.

>few|TRBV9|TRBJ2-3|-
CASSVAPGTDTQYF
TGTGCCAGCAGCGTAGCCCCGGGCACAGATACGCAGTATTTT
>few|TRBV5-1|TRBJ1-2|-
CASSLGQDYGYTF
TGCGCCAGCAGCTTGGGACAGGACTATGGCTACACCTTC
>few|TRBV4-2|TRBJ2-2|TRBD1
CASSQGTGSMTGELFF
TGTGCCAGCAGCCAGGGGACAGGGTCGATGACCGGGGAGCTGTTTTTT
>-|TRBV7-2|TRBJ2-7|-
CASSPSYEQYF
TGTGCCAGCAGCCCGAGCTACGAGCAGTACTTC
>-|TRBV19|TRBJ2-5|-
CASSGLRQETQYF
TGTGCCAGTTCGGGACTGCGGCAAGAGACCCAGTACTTC
>few|TRBV4-2|TRBJ2-1|TRBD2
CASSQDWLAGVSEQFF
TGTGCCAGCAGCCAAGACTGGCTAGCGGGAGTAAGTGAGCAGTTCTTC
>-|TRBV29-1|TRBJ2-1|TRBD1
CSTRGTAAYNEQFF
TGCAGCACGCGTGGGACAGCCGCCTACAATGAGCAGTTCTTC
>few|TRBV5-1|TRBJ1-1|-
CASSLVAGSTEAFF
TGCGCCAGCAGCTTGGTAGCGGGTTCCACTGAAGCTTTCTTT
>few|TRBV9|TRBJ1-1|-
CASSVAGRSATEAFF
TGTGCCAGCAGCGTAGCTGGGCGATCGGCCACTGAAGCTTTCTTT
>few|TRBV14|TRBJ2-2|-
CASSLKGERGPNTGELFF
TGTGCCAGCAGCCTAAAGGGGGAGCGGGGACCGAACACCGGGGAGCTGTTTTTT
>few|TRBV6-6|TRBJ2-7|-
CASSPRQAAAYEQYF
TGTGCCAGCAGTCCTAGACAGGCCGCTGCCTACGAGCAGTACTTC
>-|TRBV5-4|TRBJ1-2|-
CASSPSGVRNYGYTF
TGTGCCAGCAGCCCGTCAGGGGTTCGTAACTATGGCTACACCTTC
>few|TRBV29-1|TRBJ2-5|TRBD2
CSVALAGQETQYF
TGCAGCGTCGCACTAGCGGGGCAAGAGACCCAGTACTTC
>-|TRBV2|TRBJ2-2|TRBD2
CASSETASGSTGELFF
TGTGCCAGCAGTGAAACGGCTAGCGGAAGTACCGGGGAGCTGTTTTTT
>few|TRBV29-1|TRBJ2-2|-
CSVRTAPAPGELFF
TGCAGCGTTCGGACAGCGCCGGCCCCGGGGGAGCTGTTTTTT
>-|TRBV7-8|TRBJ2-1|TRBD2
CASSRTSGNEQFF
TGTGCCAGCAGCCGGACTAGCGGGAATGAGCAGTTCTTC
>few|TRBV6-5|TRBJ1-5|-
CASSRGVDQPQHF
TGTGCCAGCAGCCGGGGGGTTGATCAGCCCCAGCATTTT
>few|TRBV19|TRBJ2-5|TRBD2
CASSIWASGEETQYF
TGTGCCAGTAGTATCTGGGCTAGCGGGGAAGAGACCCAGTACTTC
>-|TRBV7-2|TRBJ2-5|TRBD2
CASSTTSGRAQETQYF
TGTGCCAGCAGCACAACTAGCGGGAGGGCCCAAGAGACCCAGTACTTC
>few|TRBV2|TRBJ2-7|-
CASRQTDSSYEQYF
TGTGCCTCGCGCCAGACCGACAGCTCCTACGAGCAGTACTTC
>few|TRBV9|TRBJ1-2|TRBD1
CASSGTGDRYGYTF
TGTGCCAGCAGCGGCACAGGGGATCGGTATGGCTACACCTTC
>-|TRBV5-1|TRBJ2-3|-
CASSSGFGTDTQYF
TGCGCCAGCAGCTCAGGATTCGGCACAGATACGCAGTATTTT
>few|TRBV7-9|TRBJ2-2|-
CASSLFASEDGELFF
TGTGCCAGCAGCTTATTTGCTAGCGAGGACGGGGAGCTGTTTTTT
>-|TRBV6-5|TRBJ2-7|TRBD1
CASGWGTGTYEQYF
TGTGCCAGCGGCTGGGGGACAGGGACCTACGAGCAGTACTTC
>-|TRBV7-2|TRBJ2-5|TRBD1
CASGQGEGTQYF
TGTGCCAGTGGACAGGGGGAGGGGACCCAGTACTTC
>few|TRBV15|TRBJ1-1|-
CATSREGSNTEAFF
TGTGCCACCAGCAGAGAGGGGAGCAACACTGAAGCTTTCTTT
>few|TRBV5-6|TRBJ1-2|-
CASSHHGDYGYTF
TGTGCCAGCAGCCACCACGGGGATTATGGCTACACCTTC
>once|TRBV6-5|TRBJ2-3|TRBD1
CASEARTGVTDTQYF
TGTGCCAGCGAGGCCAGGACAGGGGTTACAGATACGCAGTATTTT